Presented here are 27 T cell receptor beta chains from one specimen sequenced in a study of blood T cells in healthy people across ages. Primers used in a second PCR of about 7 to 12 cycles were a sample-barcoded 5' primer and a J-beta primer mix. MiXCR was run by TCRdb on the 5' RACE reads, yielding one entry per CDR3 protein. The sample shows about 680,000 distinct CDR3 sequences, roughly 49% of them seen only once. Input material: blood. Receptor source: a woman aged 60-70 years in good health.

V gene TRBV24-1 combines with J gene TRBJ2-5; D is uncertain. Trimming stripped 3 bases from V and 5 bases from J, with 12 bases between. The CDR3 has 14 amino acids. Germline CDR1 KGHDR, CDR2 SFDVKD. CDR3 coding DNA: TGTGCCACCAGTGATCGGGCCCGGCGGGAGACCCAGTACTTC. Translating gives CATSDRARRETQYF.

This clonotype has just a few counts. This chain links TRBV20-1 with TRBJ1-2; 7 nucleotides agree with TRBD1. Per the germline V gene, CDR1 is DFQATT and CDR2 is SNEGSKA (reference sequence). The CDR3 consists of 13 residues. J lost 8 bases, V lost 6 bases, and 12 bases had no gene match. The DNA for the CDR3 is TGCAGTGCCATGAAGGGGGCGCAGAAGGGCTACACCTTC. Its translation is CSAMKGAQKGYTF.

The chain has TRBV10-3 and TRBJ1-4; 8 nucleotides align to TRBD1. This CDR3 is 14 amino acids long. V lost 6 bases, J lost 4 bases, and 4 bases stayed unmatched. Germline CDR1 ENHRY, CDR2 SYGVKD. The DNA for the CDR3 is TGTGCCATCAGAGGGACAGGTCTTAATGAAAAACTGTTTTTT. Protein: CAIRGTGLNEKLFF.

V gene TRBV3-1 combines with J gene TRBJ2-5; 7 nucleotides match TRBD2. The CDR3 spans 14 residues. The germline V gene encodes CDR1 LGHDT and CDR2 YNNKEL (reference sequence). With V trimmed by 4 bases and J by 5 bases, 7 bases remained unmatched. The CDR3 region is CASSLTSYGETQYF. CDR3 bases: TGTGCCAGCAGCCTGACTAGCTATGGGGAGACCCAGTACTTC.

This clonotype appeared a few times. The rearrangement links TRBV28 to TRBJ2-1; TRBD2 agrees at 11 bases. CDR1 MDHEN and CDR2 SYDVKM come from the germline V gene. This CDR3 is built from 15 residues. The CDR3 DNA follows: TGTGCGGCCGTAGCGGGAGGGTACTCCTACAATGAGCAGTTCTTC. Translated, it gives CAAVAGGYSYNEQFF.

This clonotype occurred a few times. This chain uses TRBV5-4 with TRBJ2-7; TRBD1 matches at 7 bases. The end of the DNA fits TRBJ2-5 better, so the J call may be wrong. Germline-derived CDR1 and CDR2 are SGHNT and YYREEE (reference sequence). The CDR3 length is 15 residues. The CDR3 here is CASSYSTGNGETQYF. DNA for the CDR3: TGTGCCAGCAGCTACTCGACAGGGAATGGAGAGACCCAGTACTTC.

The chain has TRBV20-1 and TRBJ2-3; 8 nucleotides match TRBD2. CDR3 length: 14 residues. From germline, CDR1 is DFQATT and CDR2 SNEGSKA (reference sequence). Losses at the gene ends were 7 bases for V and 6 bases for J; bases not matched to a gene: 12. CDR3 coding DNA: TGCAGTGTTCCCCGGGAGGGGGTCGGGGATACGCAGTATTTT. Residues: CSVPREGVGDTQYF.

V and J are TRBV2 and TRBJ2-1, with a possible D match to TRBD2 (6 bases). The V gene's germline CDR1 is SNHLY and CDR2 FYNNEI. V was pared by 2 bases and J by 4 bases, with 15 bases between. The CDR3 sequence is 16 residues long. For the CDR3, the DNA is TGTGCCAGCAGTGAAACCGGGGGTAGCGGATACAATGAGCAGTTCTTC. Translation: CASSETGGSGYNEQFF.

V gene TRBV27 combines with J gene TRBJ2-6; D is possibly TRBD1 or TRBD2 (6 bases each). Deletions cut 5 bases from V and 3 bases from J, with 14 bases between. This CDR3 comprises 16 residues. Germline CDR1 and CDR2: MNHEY and SMNVEV (reference sequence). CDR3 sequence (DNA): TGTGCCAGCAGTCCAATAGGGGGGAGTGGGGCCAACGTCCTGACTTTC. Its protein is CASSPIGGSGANVLTF.

This clonotype was counted between two and nine times. The J gene is TRBJ1-2, the V gene TRBV3-1; TRBD1 might be the D (5 bases). V was shortened by 0 bases and J by 8 bases, with 19 bases between the two germline ends. This CDR3 region has 16 residues. Germline CDR1 and CDR2: LGHDT and YNNKEL (reference sequence). CDR3 DNA: TGTGCCAGCAGCCAAGATCGGGGGGTCATTGGTGGAGGCTACACCTTC. It is translated as CASSQDRGVIGGGYTF.

The gene calls are TRBV5-6 and TRBJ1-1, with 8 bases aligning to TRBD1. Germline CDR1 reads SGHDT; CDR2 reads YYEEEE. This CDR3 region has 16 residues. The J segment lost 0 bases and the V segment lost 3 bases, leaving 7 bases of the junction unmatched. CDR3 nucleotides: TGTGCCAGCAGCTCGCTTGGACAGGGTCTGAACACTGAAGCTTTCTTT. This encodes CASSSLGQGLNTEAFF. Based on the CDR3 plus reference TRBV5-6 and TRBJ1-1, the full variable domain is DAGVTQSPTHLIKTRGQQVTLRCSPKSGHDTVSWYQQALGQGPQFIFQYYEEEERQRGNFPDRFSGHQFPNYSSELNVNALLLGDSALYLCASSSLGQGLNTEAFFGQGTRLTVV.

The chain recombines TRBV20-1 with TRBJ1-5; tentative D call: TRBD1 (6 bases). Germline V gene lookup returns CDR1 DFQATT and CDR2 SNEGSKA (reference sequence). The CDR3 has 15 residues. The V gene lost 3 bases and the J gene lost 6 bases, with 18 bases spanning the gap. DNA of the CDR3: TGCAGTGCTAGCGGTCGGCAGGGGCATAGTCAGCCCCAGCATTTT. Translated: CSASGRQGHSQPQHF.

V and J are TRBV11-2 and TRBJ2-7, with D possibly being TRBD1 (6 bases). V was clipped by 0 bases and J by 4 bases, with 10 bases between them. The germline gives CDR1 SGHAT, CDR2 FQNNGV. The CDR3 runs to 14 residues. DNA of the CDR3: TGTGCCAGCAGCTTAGATCGGGACACTTACGAGCAGTACTTC. Translated, it gives CASSLDRDTYEQYF.

Here the CDR3 reads CASSQDLRDRAGYTF. CDR3 in DNA: TGCGCCAGCAGCCAAGATTTACGGGACAGGGCTGGCTACACCTTC. The rearrangement joins TRBV4-3 to TRBJ1-2; 9 bases align to TRBD1. The CDR3 spans 15 residues. V lost 0 bases, J lost 7 bases, and 6 bases stayed unmatched. From germline, CDR1 is LGHNA and CDR2 YSLEER.

In its sample, this clonotype ranks as medium-sized. The V and J genes are TRBV7-2 and TRBJ2-5; D unclear. The CDR3 is made up of 14 amino acids. Trimming pared 4 bases from V and 3 bases from J, leaving 12 bases between. Germline V lookup: CDR1 SGHTA, CDR2 FQGNSA. CDR3 in DNA: TGTGCCAGCAGCTCCTCCTCCATTAAAGAGACCCAGTACTTC. Translating gives CASSSSSIKETQYF. Full variable domain (rest looked up from reference TRBV7-2 and TRBJ2-5): GAGVSQSPSNKVTEKGKDVELRCDPISGHTALYWYRQSLGQGLEFLIYFQGNSAPDKSGLPSDRFSAERTGGSVSTLTIQRTQQEDSAVYLCASSSSSIKETQYFGPGTRLLVL.

This clonotype was picked up a small number of times. The DNA for the CDR3 is TGTGCCAGCAGCTGGGGACAGGCGGGTAATGAAAAACTGTTTTTT. Amino acids: CASSWGQAGNEKLFF. The rearrangement links TRBV7-2 to TRBJ1-4, with 8 bases lining up with TRBD1. The CDR3 has 15 residues. Trimming removed 4 bases from V and 4 bases from J; junction bases left unmatched: 5. The germline V gene has CDR1 SGHTA and CDR2 FQGNSA.

Points on this clonotype: A read error may produce the germline difference seen at one junction end. This chain joins TRBV27 and TRBJ2-1; unclear D gene. The CDR3 is 14 residues long. Germline lookup yields CDR1 MNHEY and CDR2 SMNVEV (reference sequence). The CDR3 region has the DNA TGTGCCAGCGGTTTAGCAGGCTTTCACAATGAGCAGTTCTTC. It is translated as CASGLAGFHNEQFF.

This clonotype was recorded a few times. The J gene is TRBJ2-1, the V gene TRBV27, with 7 nucleotides matching TRBD2. CDR3 length: 15 residues. Losses at the gene ends were 2 bases for V and 7 bases for J; bases not matched to a gene: 8. Germline-derived CDR1 and CDR2 are MNHEY and SMNVEV (reference sequence). CDR3 DNA: TGTGCCAGCAGTTTAGGGGGGGAGGGCCGAAATGAGCAGTTCTTC. Translated: CASSLGGEGRNEQFF.

The chain recombines TRBV7-2 with TRBJ2-6, with a weak D call TRBD2 (6 bases). CDR3 length: 14 residues. CDR1 is SGHTA, CDR2 FQGNSA, per germline. Trimming took off 5 bases at V and 4 bases at J, with 9 bases between the two ends. The CDR3 region is CASSDREGANVLTF. The CDR3 coding sequence is TGTGCCAGCAGCGACCGGGAGGGGGCCAACGTCCTGACTTTC.

Points on this clonotype: One end of the junction fails to match germline, which may point to a read error. The rearrangement joins TRBV6-2 or TRBV6-3 to TRBJ2-1; D not resolved. The CDR3 loop spans 14 amino acids. From germline, CDR1 is MNHEY and CDR2 SVGEGT. CDR3 nucleotides: TGTACCAGCAGTTACGCTAGGGTGGGGATTGAGCAGTTCTTC. As protein: CTSSYARVGIEQFF.

This clonotype has only a few counts. V usage is TRBV3-1 and J usage is TRBJ2-2; D is unresolved. CDR1 and CDR2 from the germline V gene are LGHDT and YNNKEL (reference sequence). Trimming stripped 3 bases from V and 7 bases from J, with 9 bases between. The CDR3 totals 13 residues. Here the CDR3 reads CASSHMEFGELFF. CDR3 nucleotides: TGTGCCAGCAGCCATATGGAGTTCGGGGAGCTGTTTTTT. Full variable domain (outside the CDR3, taken from reference TRBV3-1 and TRBJ2-2): DTAVSQTPKYLVTQMGNDKSIKCEQNLGHDTMYWYKQDSKKFLKIMFSYNNKELIINETVPNRFSPKSPDKAHLNLHINSLELGDSAVYFCASSHMEFGELFFGEGSRLTVL.

On this clonotype: A much bigger clone sits one base away, suggesting this may be a read error. V is TRBV6-1 and J is TRBJ1-1; D remains ambiguous. CDR1 and CDR2 (germline): MNHNS, SASEGT. Trimming removed 6 bases at V and 4 bases at J, with 9 bases between. The CDR3 is 12 residues long. The CDR3 DNA reads TGTGCCAGCAGGTACTACGGCACTGAAGCTTTCTTT. Translated, it gives CASRYYGTEAFF.

This clonotype was picked up many times. V usage is TRBV12-3 or TRBV12-4 and J usage is TRBJ2-4; no reliable D call. The CDR3 is made up of 13 amino acids. The V gene lost 3 bases and the J gene lost 7 bases, with 10 bases spanning the gap. Here the CDR3 DNA reads TGTGCCAGCAGTTTCCTGGGGTTGAACATTCAGTACTTC. As protein: CASSFLGLNIQYF.

This clonotype was observed once. The chain recombines TRBV6-2 or TRBV6-3 with TRBJ2-5, with TRBD2 matching over 10 bases. The CDR3 extends over 16 amino acids. The germline CDR1 and CDR2 sequences are MNHEY and SVGEGT. V shed 8 bases and J 7 bases; nucleotides not matched to a gene: 16. CDR3 DNA sequence: TGTGCCAGCTCCTTGAAGGCTAGCGGGGGCCGGGGGACCCAGTACTTC. This gives the protein CASSLKASGGRGTQYF.

V gene TRBV20-1 combines with J gene TRBJ2-3; no firm D call. The germline CDR1 and CDR2 sequences are DFQATT and SNEGSKA (reference sequence). This CDR3 has 10 residues. The CDR3 here is CSAGIDTQYF. In DNA form, the CDR3 reads TGCAGCGCTGGTATCGATACGCAGTATTTT.

This clonotype was seen many times. This chain uses TRBV20-1 with TRBJ2-7; 8 bases match TRBD2. V was pared by 5 bases and J by 6 bases, with 15 bases of the junction left unmatched. This CDR3 spans 15 amino acids. Per the germline V gene, CDR1 is DFQATT and CDR2 is SNEGSKA (reference sequence). The CDR3 nucleotides are TGCAGTGCTCCTACCTTAGCGGGACGGATGGGCGAGCAGTACTTC. Its protein is CSAPTLAGRMGEQYF.

This clonotype was observed a few times. This chain links TRBV7-3 with TRBJ1-4; weak D call: TRBD1 (5 bases). The V gene's germline CDR1 is SGHTA and CDR2 FQGTGA. This CDR3 spans 13 amino acids. V was trimmed by 6 bases and J by 3 bases, leaving 8 bases between them. Here the CDR3 reads CASSTGPNEKLFF. CDR3 DNA sequence: TGTGCCAGCAGTACGGGGCCTAATGAAAAACTGTTTTTT.